These 16 T cell receptor beta chains share one sample of origin, sequenced in a study of T cell responses to AZD1222 COVID-19 vaccine. Profiled with immunoSEQ multiplex PCR; TCRdb holds only in-frame clones, not every one. The table includes 50,000 to 70,000 clones, less than 90% detected once. Sequenced here: peripheral blood, sampled 28 days after the second AZD1222 dose. Receptor source: an adult who received the AZD1222 COVID-19 vaccine.

The chain couples TRBV19 to TRBJ2-2; possible D gene TRBD1, 5 bases. The CDR3 has 14 amino acids. Trimming removed 7 bases from V and 1 base from J, with 10 bases in between. Germline V CDR1 and CDR2: LNHDA, SQIVND (reference sequence). CDR3 residues: CASKGYLNTGELFF. CDR3 nucleotides: TGTGCCAGTAAGGGGTATTTGAACACCGGGGAGCTGTTTTTT.

The V and J genes are TRBV5-1 and TRBJ1-6, with TRBD1 matching over 8 bases. The J segment lost 10 bases and the V segment lost 0 bases, leaving 9 bases of the junction unmatched. This CDR3 is 16 amino acids long. Per germline, CDR1 SGHRS and CDR2 YFSETQ. The CDR3 DNA follows: TGCGCCAGCAGCTTGGTCCCGGGACAGGTGGGCTCACCCCTCCACTTT. This sequence encodes CASSLVPGQVGSPLHF.

The rearrangement joins TRBV11-1 to TRBJ2-5; 11 positions agree with TRBD2. Germline CDR1 reads SGHAT; CDR2 reads FQDESV (reference sequence). J was trimmed by 5 bases and V by 3 bases; bases with no gene match: 2. The CDR3 is made up of 14 amino acids. This CDR3 reads CASSFIAGGETQYF. CDR3 in DNA: TGTGCCAGCAGCTTCATAGCGGGAGGGGAGACCCAGTACTTC.

V is TRBV5-6 and J is TRBJ2-6, with D perhaps matching TRBD1 (6 bases). Trimming removed 7 bases at V and 0 bases at J, with 11 bases between. The germline gives CDR1 SGHDT, CDR2 YYEEEE. There are 15 residues in the CDR3. In DNA, the CDR3 is TGTGCCAGCGGACAGATAAGCTCTGGGGCCAACGTCCTGACTTTC. It translates to CASGQISSGANVLTF. The full variable domain, completed using reference TRBV5-6 and TRBJ2-6, is DAGVTQSPTHLIKTRGQQVTLRCSPKSGHDTVSWYQQALGQGPQFIFQYYEEEERQRGNFPDRFSGHQFPNYSSELNVNALLLGDSALYLCASGQISSGANVLTFGAGSRLTVL.

This chain connects TRBV19 to TRBJ1-2; D perhaps matches TRBD1 (5 bases). The CDR3 runs 14 residues. The germline V gene encodes CDR1 LNHDA and CDR2 SQIVND (reference sequence). V was trimmed by 6 bases and J by 4 bases, leaving 15 bases between them. CDR3 amino acids: CASRGYLGGYGYTF. The CDR3 DNA reads TGTGCCAGTAGAGGGTACCTCGGGGGCTATGGCTACACCTTC.

This clone has just a few counts. The rearrangement joins TRBV10-2 to TRBJ1-1; D not resolved. Germline CDR1 WSHSY, CDR2 SAAADI. There are 14 residues in the CDR3. Trimming left V 0 bases short and J 1 base short, with 6 bases between. CDR3 bases: TGCGCCAGCAGTGAGTCCTACGGGAACACTGAAGCTTTCTTT. Protein product: CASSESYGNTEAFF.

The chain has TRBV10-1 and TRBJ2-7; TRBD1 agrees at 7 bases. The germline CDR1 and CDR2 sequences are WNHNN and SYGVQD (reference sequence). The CDR3 runs to 14 residues. Losses at the gene ends were 6 bases for V and 4 bases for J; bases not matched to a gene: 9. CDR3 sequence: CASSPGTVVYEQYF. As DNA, the CDR3 is TGCGCCAGCAGCCCCGGGACAGTCGTTTACGAGCAGTACTTC.

This clone came up a few times. The CDR3 sequence is CASSTDLGTEAFF. In nucleotides, the CDR3 is TGTGCCAGCAGTACCGACTTAGGCACTGAAGCTTTCTTT. The genes are TRBV6-2 or TRBV6-3 and TRBJ1-1; D gene uncertain. Trimming left V 5 bases short and J 4 bases short, with 11 bases between. Germline CDR1 and CDR2: MNHEY and SVGEGT. CDR3 length: 13 amino acids.

V is TRBV2 and J is TRBJ2-3; unclear D gene. CDR1 SNHLY and CDR2 FYNNEI come from the germline V gene. The CDR3 covers 13 residues. V was clipped by 4 bases and J by 0 bases, with 5 bases between them. The DNA for the CDR3 is TGTGCCAGCAGTGTAACTAGCACAGATACGCAGTATTTT. Its protein product is CASSVTSTDTQYF.

The CDR3 nucleotides read TGTGCCAGCAGTGACAATAGGAGGGGTGAGCAGTACTTC. Amino acid sequence: CASSDNRRGEQYF. The gene calls are TRBV6-4 and TRBJ2-7; tentative D call: TRBD2 (6 bases). Deletions cut 2 bases from V and 7 bases from J, with 12 bases between. The germline CDR1 and CDR2 sequences are MRHNA and SNTAGT. The CDR3 spans 13 residues.

This clone appeared a single time. The chain carries TRBV13 and TRBJ2-3; 7 nucleotides align to TRBD2. The CDR3 runs 16 residues. The J segment lost 7 bases and the V segment lost 6 bases, leaving 16 bases of the junction unmatched. CDR1 and CDR2 (germline): PRHDT, FYEKMQ (reference sequence). The CDR3 region is CASRLRTSDRTNTQYF. CDR3 sequence (DNA): TGTGCCAGCAGGCTCCGAACTAGCGATAGGACTAATACGCAGTATTTT. Full variable domain (missing parts from reference TRBV13 and TRBJ2-3): AAGVIQSPRHLIKEKRETATLKCYPIPRHDTVYWYQQGPGQDPQFLISFYEKMQSDKGSIPDRFSAQQFSDYHSELNMSSLELGDSALYFCASRLRTSDRTNTQYFGPGTRLTVL.

This sequence joins TRBV9 and TRBJ2-2; D not certain. Germline CDR1 and CDR2: SGDLS and YYNGEE. The germline V and J ends were trimmed by 2 bases and 6 bases, with 14 bases remaining between them. The CDR3 sequence is 15 residues long. The CDR3 DNA follows: TGTGCCAGCAGCGTGTTCACCGGGCCGCCCGGGGAGCTGTTTTTT. It specifies CASSVFTGPPGELFF.

This clone was seen only once. This chain connects TRBV28 to TRBJ1-2; D gene unclear. The germline V gene has CDR1 MDHEN and CDR2 SYDVKM. The V and J ends lost 4 bases and 5 bases respectively, with 5 bases between them. The CDR3 length is 11 residues. The CDR3, as DNA: TGTGCCAGCAGTTCGCCGTATGGCTACACCTTC. It codes for CASSSPYGYTF.

This clone was recorded once. The V call is TRBV7-2, the J call TRBJ2-7, with 12 bases that match TRBD2. Germline V gene sequence: CDR1 SGHTA, CDR2 FQGNSA. This CDR3 region has 18 residues. The junction had 13 bases not matched to a gene; V was cut back by 5 bases and J by 2 bases. CDR3: CASSKGTSGPYSPYEQYF. For the CDR3, the DNA is TGTGCCAGCAGCAAAGGGACTAGCGGGCCATATTCCCCCTACGAGCAGTACTTC.

The V call is TRBV9, the J call TRBJ1-2, with D possibly being TRBD1 (5 bases). CDR3 length: 16 amino acids. The germline gives CDR1 SGDLS, CDR2 YYNGEE. V lost 4 bases to trimming and J lost 6 bases, with 22 bases between them. The CDR3: CASSPKGPQGQDGYTF. CDR3 DNA: TGTGCCAGCAGCCCCAAGGGGCCTCAGGGCCAGGATGGCTACACCTTC.

The V and J genes are TRBV7-9 and TRBJ2-5; TRBD1 matches at 9 bases. Germline CDR1 reads SEHNR; CDR2 reads FQNEAQ (reference sequence). V lost 4 bases to trimming and J lost 6 bases; unmatched junction nucleotides: 9. The CDR3 contains 15 residues. CDR3 in amino acids: CASSYVRTGVKTQYF. Written as DNA, the CDR3 is TGTGCCAGCAGCTACGTCAGGACAGGGGTAAAGACCCAGTACTTC.